This T cell receptor beta chain stems from a study of T-cell memory formation after mild COVID-19. Background on the study: Clusters of TCRs were largely donor specific. Study outcomes and limitations: CD4+ bias marked clones expanding day 15 to 37, unlike balanced contracting clones. Pre-infection memory showed some responding clones, and this suggested that cross-reactive memory joined. Shrinking CD4+ clones resided mostly in CM and EM, and CD8+ ones in EMRA.

MiXCR was run by TCRdb on the 5' RACE reads, yielding one entry per CDR3 protein. The table shows approximately 290,000 distinct CDR3 sequences, with approximately 19% occurring only once. In germline, CDR1 is SQVTM, CDR2 ANQGSEA. CDR3 length: 13 residues. The V gene lost 4 bases and the J gene lost 7 bases, with 16 bases spanning the gap. Remarks on this clonotype: Antigen: not known.

The clonotype comes from a man in his late teens or twenties who had mild COVID-19 (a few samples of this study predate the infection). Cell type and time point are not known. V usage is TRBV29-1 and J usage is TRBJ1-1; D unclear. Sequencing was done on a sample of PBMCs or a T cell subset sorted from them (not recorded which). The CDR3 DNA is TGCAGCGTTGGAGGGCCTCGAGGCGGTGAAGCTTTCTTT. The encoded protein is CSVGGPRGGEAFF.